This T cell receptor beta chain came from a study of human T cells and chemical hapten exposure. About the study: Patch tests applied 0.01% DPC to the upper back, read at 6 days. The study, taken as a whole, reports: Patch test score was positively correlated with the counts of TCRs that had expanded at PT1.

There are many counts of this clonotype. Its specificity is not known. The library labeled individual cDNA molecules by adding unique molecular identifiers to them. MiXCR was run by TCRdb on the RACE reads, yielding one entry per CDR3 protein. The sample contains approximately 89,000 distinct CDR3 sequences, 6.5% to 8.5% of which appear only once. Time point given: patch test 2, 6 weeks after DPC sensitization. Regarding treatment: therapeutic diphenylcyclopropenone sensitization with weekly scalp DPC. Blood collection took place prior to placing each patch test. This clonotype originated in a woman in her 30s with alopecia areata. Some clones in this sample may be carry-over from other donors' samples. The sample was whole blood, taken in connection with sensitization to the hapten diphenylcyclopropenone (DPC).

CDR3: CAISVKGLPYNEQFF. The CDR3 nucleotides are TGTGCCATCAGTGTAAAGGGACTGCCCTACAATGAGCAGTTCTTC. The chain uses TRBV10-3 and TRBJ2-1; D might be TRBD2 (6 bases). Germline values: CDR1 ENHRY, CDR2 SYGVKD. There are 15 residues in the CDR3. V gave up 4 bases and J gave up 2 bases, with 12 bases separating them.